The source of this TCR beta chain is a study of beta chain features in type 1 diabetes. Study-wide findings and caveats: Patients with type 1 diabetes carried fewer insertions and had more deletions at their VDJ junctions.

About this clone: Its antigen is not identified.

Expressed TCRB transcripts were sequenced because the isolated RNA had all been reverse transcribed beforehand. TCRdb's copy holds only in-frame clones and misses some; the assay was immunoSEQ multiplex PCR. The profile shows about 340,000 clones, roughly 8% of them singletons. Germline V gene data show CDR1 as SGHVS and CDR2 as FNYEAQ. This CDR3 region has 16 residues. Deletions cut 2 bases from V and 7 bases from J, with 18 bases between. The receptor was isolated from a woman aged 18-29 years in good health. The rearrangement uses TRBV7-6 and TRBJ2-1; TRBD1 might be the D (6 bases). The sequenced sample consisted of central memory CD4+ T cells from blood. The CDR3 here is CASSLTGTRSLNEQFF. The CDR3 coding sequence is TGTGCCAGCAGCTTAACCGGGACAAGGTCACTTAATGAGCAGTTCTTC.